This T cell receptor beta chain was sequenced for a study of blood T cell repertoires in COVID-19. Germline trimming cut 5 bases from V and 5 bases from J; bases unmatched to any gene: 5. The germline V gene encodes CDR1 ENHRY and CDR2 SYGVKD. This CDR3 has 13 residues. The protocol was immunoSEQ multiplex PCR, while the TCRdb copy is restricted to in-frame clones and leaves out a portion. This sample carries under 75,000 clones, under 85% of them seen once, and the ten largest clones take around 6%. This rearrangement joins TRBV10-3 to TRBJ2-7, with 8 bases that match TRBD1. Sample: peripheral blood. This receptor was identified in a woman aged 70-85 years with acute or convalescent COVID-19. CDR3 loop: CAISFQGADEQYF. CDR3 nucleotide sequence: TGTGCCATCAGTTTTCAGGGGGCTGACGAGCAGTACTTC.